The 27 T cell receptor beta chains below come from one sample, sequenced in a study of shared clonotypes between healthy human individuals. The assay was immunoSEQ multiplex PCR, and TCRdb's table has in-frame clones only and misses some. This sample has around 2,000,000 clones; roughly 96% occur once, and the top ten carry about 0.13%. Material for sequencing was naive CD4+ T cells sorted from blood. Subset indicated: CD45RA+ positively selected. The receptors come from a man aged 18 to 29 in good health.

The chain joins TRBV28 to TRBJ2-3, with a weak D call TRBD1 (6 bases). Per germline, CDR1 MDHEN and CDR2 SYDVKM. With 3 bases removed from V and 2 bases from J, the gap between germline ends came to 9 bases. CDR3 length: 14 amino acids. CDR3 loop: CASSFGQPTDTQYF. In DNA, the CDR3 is TGTGCCAGCAGTTTTGGACAGCCCACAGATACGCAGTATTTT.

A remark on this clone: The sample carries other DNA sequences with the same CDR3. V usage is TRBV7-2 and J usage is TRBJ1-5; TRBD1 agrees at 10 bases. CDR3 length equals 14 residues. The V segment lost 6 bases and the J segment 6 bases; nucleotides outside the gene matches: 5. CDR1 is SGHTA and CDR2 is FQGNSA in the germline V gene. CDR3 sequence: CASSPDRGSQPQHF. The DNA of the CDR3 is TGTGCCAGCAGTCCGGACAGGGGGAGTCAGCCCCAGCATTTT.

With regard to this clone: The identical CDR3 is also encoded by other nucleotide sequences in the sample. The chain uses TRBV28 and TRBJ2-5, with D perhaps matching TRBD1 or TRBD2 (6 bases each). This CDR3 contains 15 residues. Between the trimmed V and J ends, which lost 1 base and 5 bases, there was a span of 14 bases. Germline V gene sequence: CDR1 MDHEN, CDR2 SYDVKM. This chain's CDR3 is CASSLSGGRGETQYF. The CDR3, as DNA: TGTGCCAGCAGTTTATCCGGGGGCCGCGGGGAGACCCAGTACTTC.

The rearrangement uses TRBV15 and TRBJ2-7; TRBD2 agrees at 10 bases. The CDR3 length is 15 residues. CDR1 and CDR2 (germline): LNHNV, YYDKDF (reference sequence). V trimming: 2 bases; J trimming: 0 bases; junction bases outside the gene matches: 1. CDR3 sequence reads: CATSRSSGSSYEQYF. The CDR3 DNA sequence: TGTGCCACCAGCAGATCTAGCGGGAGCTCCTACGAGCAGTACTTC.

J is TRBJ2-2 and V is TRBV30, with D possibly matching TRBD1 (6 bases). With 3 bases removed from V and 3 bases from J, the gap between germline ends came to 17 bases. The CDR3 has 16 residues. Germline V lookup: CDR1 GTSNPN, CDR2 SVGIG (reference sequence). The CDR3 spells CAWSGQISVHTGELFF. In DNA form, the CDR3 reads TGTGCCTGGAGCGGACAGATTTCAGTGCACACCGGGGAGCTGTTTTTT.

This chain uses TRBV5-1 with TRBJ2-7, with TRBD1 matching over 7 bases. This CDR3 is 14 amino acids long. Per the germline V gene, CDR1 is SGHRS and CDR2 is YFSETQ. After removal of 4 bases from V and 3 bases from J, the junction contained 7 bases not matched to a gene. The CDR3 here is CASSPSGQHYEQYF. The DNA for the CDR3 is TGCGCCAGCAGCCCTTCGGGACAGCACTACGAGCAGTACTTC.

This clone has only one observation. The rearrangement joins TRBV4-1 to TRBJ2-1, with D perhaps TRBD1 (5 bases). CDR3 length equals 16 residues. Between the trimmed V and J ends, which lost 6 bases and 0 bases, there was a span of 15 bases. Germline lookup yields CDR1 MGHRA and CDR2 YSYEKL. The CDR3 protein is CASRQTTASSYNEQFF. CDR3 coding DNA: TGCGCCAGCAGACAGACGACAGCGAGCTCCTACAATGAGCAGTTCTTC.

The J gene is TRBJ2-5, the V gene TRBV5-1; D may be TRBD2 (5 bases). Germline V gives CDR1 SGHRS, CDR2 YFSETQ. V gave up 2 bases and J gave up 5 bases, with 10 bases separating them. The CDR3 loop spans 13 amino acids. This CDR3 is CASSFARAETQYF. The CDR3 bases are TGCGCCAGCAGCTTTGCGCGGGCGGAGACCCAGTACTTC.

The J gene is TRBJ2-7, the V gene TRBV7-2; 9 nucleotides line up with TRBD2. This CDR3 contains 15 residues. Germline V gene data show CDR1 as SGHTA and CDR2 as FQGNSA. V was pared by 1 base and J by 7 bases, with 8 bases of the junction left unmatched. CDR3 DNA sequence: TGTGCCAGCAGCTTAGACTCTGCGGGGGGGCGAGAGCAGTACTTC. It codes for CASSLDSAGGREQYF.

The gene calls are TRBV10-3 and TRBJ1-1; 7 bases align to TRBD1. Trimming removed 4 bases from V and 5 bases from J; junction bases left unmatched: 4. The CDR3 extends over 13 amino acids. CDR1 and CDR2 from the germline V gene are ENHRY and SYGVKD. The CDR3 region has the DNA TGTGCCATCAGTGCCGACAGGGAGACTGAAGCTTTCTTT. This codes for CAISADRETEAFF.

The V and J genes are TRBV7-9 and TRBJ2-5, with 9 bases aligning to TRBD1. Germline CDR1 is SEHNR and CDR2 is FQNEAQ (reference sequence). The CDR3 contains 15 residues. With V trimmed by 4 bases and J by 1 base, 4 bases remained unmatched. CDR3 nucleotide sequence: TGTGCCAGCAGCTACCAACAGGGGGCCCAAGAGACCCAGTACTTC. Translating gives CASSYQQGAQETQYF.

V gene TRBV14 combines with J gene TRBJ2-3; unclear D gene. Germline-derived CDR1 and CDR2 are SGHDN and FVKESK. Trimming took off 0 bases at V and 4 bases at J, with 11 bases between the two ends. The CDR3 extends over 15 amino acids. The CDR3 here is CASSQDRLVADTQYF. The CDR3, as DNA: TGTGCCAGCAGCCAAGATCGCCTAGTTGCAGATACGCAGTATTTT.

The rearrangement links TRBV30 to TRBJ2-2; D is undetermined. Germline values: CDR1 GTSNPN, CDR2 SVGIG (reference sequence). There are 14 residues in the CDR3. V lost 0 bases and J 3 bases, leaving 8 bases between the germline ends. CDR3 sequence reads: CAWSVLLYTGELFF. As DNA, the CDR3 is TGTGCCTGGAGTGTACTCCTCTACACCGGGGAGCTGTTTTTT.

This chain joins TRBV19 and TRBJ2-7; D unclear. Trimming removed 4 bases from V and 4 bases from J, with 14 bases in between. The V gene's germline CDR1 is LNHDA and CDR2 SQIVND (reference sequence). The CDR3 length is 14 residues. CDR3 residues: CASSTPGSNYEQYF. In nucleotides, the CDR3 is TGTGCCAGTAGTACCCCGGGTAGCAATTACGAGCAGTACTTC.

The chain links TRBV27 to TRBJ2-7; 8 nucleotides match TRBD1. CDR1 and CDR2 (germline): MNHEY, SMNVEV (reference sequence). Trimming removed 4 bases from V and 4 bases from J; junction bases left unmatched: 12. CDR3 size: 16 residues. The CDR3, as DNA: TGTGCCAGCAGTTCTTCACCGGGACAGGCAGCATACGAGCAGTACTTC. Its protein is CASSSSPGQAAYEQYF.

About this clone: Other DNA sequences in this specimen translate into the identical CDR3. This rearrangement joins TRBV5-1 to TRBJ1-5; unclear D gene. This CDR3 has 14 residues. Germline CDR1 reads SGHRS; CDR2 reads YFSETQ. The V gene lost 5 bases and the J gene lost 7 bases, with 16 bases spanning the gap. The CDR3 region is CASSLGEGGQPQHF. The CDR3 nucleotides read TGCGCCAGCAGTCTTGGAGAGGGAGGACAGCCCCAGCATTTT.

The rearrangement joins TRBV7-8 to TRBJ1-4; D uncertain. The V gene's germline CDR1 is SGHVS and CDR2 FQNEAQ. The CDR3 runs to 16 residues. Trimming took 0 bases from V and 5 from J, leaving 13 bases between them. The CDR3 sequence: CASSLAPSAANEKLFF. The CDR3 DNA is TGTGCCAGCAGCTTAGCTCCTTCCGCCGCAAATGAAAAACTGTTTTTT.

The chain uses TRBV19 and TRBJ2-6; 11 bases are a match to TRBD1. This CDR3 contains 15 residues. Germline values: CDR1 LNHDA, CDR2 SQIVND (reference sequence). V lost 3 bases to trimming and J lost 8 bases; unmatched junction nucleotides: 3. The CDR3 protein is CASSIGQGAPNVLTF. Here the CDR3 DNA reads TGTGCCAGTAGTATCGGACAGGGGGCGCCCAACGTCCTGACTTTC.

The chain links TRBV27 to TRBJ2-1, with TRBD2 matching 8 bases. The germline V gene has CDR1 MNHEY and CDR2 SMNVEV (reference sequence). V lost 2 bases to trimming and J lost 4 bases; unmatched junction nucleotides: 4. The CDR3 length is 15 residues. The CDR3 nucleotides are TGTGCCAGCAGTTTAGTACGGGGGGGTTACAATGAGCAGTTCTTC. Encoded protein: CASSLVRGGYNEQFF.

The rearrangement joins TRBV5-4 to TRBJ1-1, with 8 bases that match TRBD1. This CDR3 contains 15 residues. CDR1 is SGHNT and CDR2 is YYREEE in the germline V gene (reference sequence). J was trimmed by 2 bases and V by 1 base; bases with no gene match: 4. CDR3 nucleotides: TGTGCCAGCAGCTTGAAGACAGGGGACAACACTGAAGCTTTCTTT. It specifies CASSLKTGDNTEAFF.

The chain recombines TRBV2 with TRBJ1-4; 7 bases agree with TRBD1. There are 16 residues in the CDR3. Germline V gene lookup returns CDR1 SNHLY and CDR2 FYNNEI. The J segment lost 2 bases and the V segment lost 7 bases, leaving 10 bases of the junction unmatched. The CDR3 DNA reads TGTGCCAGCAAAGGGACAGTCGCTCCGACTAATGAAAAACTGTTTTTT. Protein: CASKGTVAPTNEKLFF. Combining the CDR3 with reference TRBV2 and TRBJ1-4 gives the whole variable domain EPEVTQTPSHQVTQMGQEVILRCVPISNHLYFYWYRQILGQKVEFLVSFYNNEISEKSEIFDDQFSVERPDGSNFTLKIRSTKLEDSAMYFCASKGTVAPTNEKLFFGSGTQLSVL.

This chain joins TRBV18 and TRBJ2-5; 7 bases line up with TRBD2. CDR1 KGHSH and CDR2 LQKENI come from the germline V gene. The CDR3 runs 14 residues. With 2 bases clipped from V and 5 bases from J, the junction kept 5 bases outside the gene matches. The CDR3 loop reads CASSPLRREETQYF. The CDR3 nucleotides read TGTGCCAGCTCACCATTGCGGCGGGAGGAGACCCAGTACTTC. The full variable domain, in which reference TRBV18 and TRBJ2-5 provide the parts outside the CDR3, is NAGVMQNPRHLVRRRGQEARLRCSPMKGHSHVYWYRQLPEEGLKFMVYLQKENIIDESGMPKERFSAEFPKEGPSILRIQQVVRGDSAAYFCASSPLRREETQYFGPGTRLLVL.

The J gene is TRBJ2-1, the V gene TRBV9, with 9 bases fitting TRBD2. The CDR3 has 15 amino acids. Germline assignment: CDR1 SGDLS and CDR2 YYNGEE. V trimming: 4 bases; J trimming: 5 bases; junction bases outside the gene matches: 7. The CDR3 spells CASSTGTSRDNEQFF. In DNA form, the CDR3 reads TGTGCCAGCAGCACTGGGACTAGCCGGGACAATGAGCAGTTCTTC.

Here the CDR3 reads CASSARPVSSGNTIYF. CDR3 nucleotide sequence: TGTGCCAGCAGCGCAAGACCCGTCAGCTCTGGAAACACCATATATTTT. The chain has TRBV7-8 and TRBJ1-3; D is unclear. The CDR3 runs 16 residues. Per germline, CDR1 SGHVS and CDR2 FQNEAQ. With 5 bases removed from V and 0 bases from J, the gap between germline ends came to 14 bases.

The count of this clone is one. In nucleotides, the CDR3 is TGTGCCACCAGCAGAGCCGGGATTGGCACCGGGGAGCTGTTTTTT. This codes for CATSRAGIGTGELFF. The chain carries TRBV15 and TRBJ2-2; D is perhaps TRBD2 (5 bases). The V end was cut by 1 base, the J end by 4 bases, with 10 bases between. CDR1 LNHNV and CDR2 YYDKDF come from the germline V gene (reference sequence). The CDR3 has 15 amino acids.

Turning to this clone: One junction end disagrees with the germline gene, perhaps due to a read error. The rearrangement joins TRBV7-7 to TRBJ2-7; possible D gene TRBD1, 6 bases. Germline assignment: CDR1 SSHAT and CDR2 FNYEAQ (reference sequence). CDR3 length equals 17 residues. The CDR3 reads CASSLVERAGQCYEQYF. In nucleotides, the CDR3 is TGTGCTAGCAGCTTAGTAGAGAGAGCAGGACAGTGCTACGAGCAGTACTTC.

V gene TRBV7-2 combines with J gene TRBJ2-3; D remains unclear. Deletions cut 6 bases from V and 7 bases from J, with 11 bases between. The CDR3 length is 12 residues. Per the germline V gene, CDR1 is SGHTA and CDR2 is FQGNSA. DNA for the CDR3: TGTGCCAGCAGTCCAGTCATTCATACGCAGTATTTT. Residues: CASSPVIHTQYF.